The clone carrying this T cell receptor beta chain occurred a few times. Its specificity is not known. Unique molecular identifiers featured in how the TCRbeta library was prepared. TCRdb analysed the PCR reads with MiXCR anew, one entry per CDR3 protein. The sample carries about 580,000 distinct CDR3 sequences, more than 20% recorded once. Per the germline V gene, CDR1 is SGHRS and CDR2 is YFSETQ. This CDR3 spans 16 amino acids. The V segment lost 0 bases and the J segment 2 bases; nucleotides outside the gene matches: 4. This entry is derived from a study of T-cell reconstitution after alpha-beta-depleted transplantation in children. Study-level findings and limits: Once a year had passed after transplant, T-cell counts and diversity came mostly from newly produced T cells. By about two months after transplant, alpha-beta T cells reportedly arose from several hundred graft clones that had expanded. Certain patients had high TCRbeta diversity at day 60, and it came from recipient T cells and thymic progenitors that survived.

The source was PBMCs, mostly from graft donor cells, collected 360 days after TCRalphabeta/CD19-depleted stem cell transplant. The clonotype was recovered from a boy younger than two who had a stem cell transplant for acute myeloid leukemia, so the T cells may come from the graft donor. This rearrangement joins TRBV5-1 to TRBJ2-3; 9 positions match TRBD1. The chain's CDR3 is CASSLGDRVTTDTQYF. Here the CDR3 DNA reads TGCGCCAGCAGCTTGGGGGACAGGGTAACCACAGATACGCAGTATTTT.